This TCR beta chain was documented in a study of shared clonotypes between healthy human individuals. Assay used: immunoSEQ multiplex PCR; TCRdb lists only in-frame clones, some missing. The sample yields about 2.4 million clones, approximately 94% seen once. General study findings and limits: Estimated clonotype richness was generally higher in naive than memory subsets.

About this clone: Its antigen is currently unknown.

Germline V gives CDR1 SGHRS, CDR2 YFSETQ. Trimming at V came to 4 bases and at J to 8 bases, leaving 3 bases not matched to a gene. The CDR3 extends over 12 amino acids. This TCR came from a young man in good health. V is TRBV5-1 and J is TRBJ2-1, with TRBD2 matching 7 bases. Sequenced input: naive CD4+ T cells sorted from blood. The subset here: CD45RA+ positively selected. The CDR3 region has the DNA TGCGCCAGCAGCGGACTAGTCGATGAGCAGTTCTTC. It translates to CASSGLVDEQFF.